This T cell receptor beta chain was obtained from a study of T cell responses to AZD1222 COVID-19 vaccine (dated by TCRdb to about 2021). Background for the entire study: A total of 233 trial participants underwent TCR sequencing, of whom 200 to 220 received two doses of AZD1222 and about 25 received two doses of the MenACWY control vaccine. Trial participants were enrolled by age into subgroups of 18-55, 56-69 and 70-plus years, and around 150, 28 and 57 TCR-sequenced participants, respectively, were included in these subgroups. The full study reports these points: A significant rise in spike-specific TCR breadth and depth was observed after two AZD1222 doses relative to day 0 and relative to MenACWY recipients. Reportedly, almost half of the unique spike-specific TCRs recognized epitopes lying outside the regions that are mutated in the B.1.351 and B.1.1.7 variants. Participants were mostly white British, with more females than males. The authors suggested clonal diversity may have been underestimated. Conclusions about previously exposed vaccinees are limited because only five to seven AZD1222 recipients were SARS-CoV-2 seropositive at baseline. Because no day 14 peak-response samples were available, the repertoires could be characterized only after the peak T cell response. The vaccine-associated CD4 TCRs covered the entire spike protein, and the dominant responses fell in regions 160-218 and 743-854. The 56-69-year group was small, and its depth increase did not reach significance, likely because of low power.

Taken with the paper, the label for time point translates to: baseline before first vaccination. This sample's treatment or condition label indicates: meningococcal conjugate vaccine given as trial control. The vaccinee samples were drawn from two UK trials, COV001 and COV002, one of which was a single-blind randomized controlled phase 2/3 trial testing AZD1222 (ChAdOx1 nCoV-19) in healthy adults. For TCRbeta chain sequencing, PBMC samples from trial participants were taken at day 0 and at day 28 after the second dose. The CDR3 has 17 amino acids, counting the end cysteine and phenylalanine. Here the CDR3 DNA is all that survives: 51 bases in frame from base 1. V has 6 bases trimmed and J has 6 bases trimmed; junction bases matching no gene number 18. The germline V gene encodes CDR1 MDHEN and CDR2 SYDVKM. The CDR3 regions of human TCRbeta chains were subjected to immunosequencing. As for how the authors treated the data: Repertoire TCRs were matched against a reference library of SARS-CoV-2-specific TCRs generated with the MIRA antigen-specificity platform. Breadth meant the fraction of unique TCRs that were SARS-CoV-2-associated, whereas depth meant the fraction of total T cells that were SARS-CoV-2-associated. Using the MIRA data, every spike-specific TCR was mapped to the spike region that the TCR reacted to and assigned to either a CD4 or a CD8 class. Log10-transformed breadth and depth values were compared by one-way ANOVA with Sidak's multiple comparisons tests. TCRdb re-hosts the immuneACCESS table, in-frame sequences only. Its copies lack some clones; in the studies checked, an unresolved V gene accounts for under half of them, and the cause for the rest is not known. That table is the source of V, J and clone size, and D and trimming were worked out from the DNA. This sample holds about 190,000 clones; over 80% were observed only once. The ten largest clones capture 2.5% to 3% of the sample.

Note on this clone: The antigen it binds to is not known. No clone much larger than this one lies a single base away; base qualities are absent.

The sequencing here drew on peripheral blood, taken on day 0 of MenACWY control vaccination. This receptor was taken from an adult in good health. The sequence links TRBV28 to TRBJ1-1; TRBD1 fits 8 bases in the junction. The DNA sequence is given as TGTGCCAGCAGCTCTGTTGGAAACAGGGGGGTGAGTCCTGAAGCTTTCTTT. It codes for CASSSVGNRGVSPEAFF.